Each of the 4 T cell receptor beta chains below was sequenced from the same sample in a study of OX40 agonist ivuxolimab in advanced cancers. Sequenced by immunoSEQ multiplex PCR; TCRdb stores in-frame clones only, minus some. This table has more than 60,000 clones, approximately 90% appearing once. Sample: CD4+ or CD8+ T cells sorted from blood, taken in a trial of the OX40 agonist ivuxolimab. Source of these receptors: an adult with an advanced solid tumor such as melanoma, head and neck, liver or kidney cancer.

This clone was seen once. V is TRBV7-2 and J is TRBJ1-3; unclear D gene. The CDR3 extends over 13 amino acids. V lost 1 base, J lost 4 bases, and 5 bases lay in between. Germline CDR1 SGHTA, CDR2 FQGNSA. For the CDR3, the DNA is TGTGCCAGCAGCTTAGGGCAGGGAAACACCATATATTTT. Its protein is CASSLGQGNTIYF.

V usage is TRBV5-1 and J usage is TRBJ2-1; 11 bases are a match to TRBD2. The CDR3 loop spans 15 amino acids. The ends lost 4 bases at V and 7 bases at J; junction bases unmatched: 7. Per germline, CDR1 SGHRS and CDR2 YFSETQ. The CDR3 protein is CASSMTSGTQNEQFF. The CDR3 coding sequence is TGCGCCAGCAGCATGACTAGCGGGACACAAAATGAGCAGTTCTTC.

This chain connects TRBV7-9 to TRBJ2-2; the D is unclear. V was pared by 8 bases and J by 4 bases, with 8 bases between. The germline gives CDR1 SEHNR, CDR2 FQNEAQ (reference sequence). The CDR3 totals 12 residues. The CDR3 protein is CASSRSTGELFF. Here the CDR3 DNA reads TGTGCCAGCTCTCGGAGCACCGGGGAGCTGTTTTTT.

Here the CDR3 DNA reads TGTGCCAGCAGCTGGACAGGGAATTCACCCCTCCACTTT. The encoded protein is CASSWTGNSPLHF. The V gene is TRBV5-8, the J gene TRBJ1-6; TRBD1 matches 8 bases. The germline gives CDR1 SGHTS, CDR2 YDEGEE. The CDR3 spans 13 residues. V lost 3 bases, J lost 7 bases, and 0 bases stayed unmatched.